The 14 T cell receptor beta chains given below trace back to one sample, sequenced in a study of human T cells and chemical hapten exposure. Noted time point: patch test 1, 2 weeks after DPC sensitization. Treatment: therapeutic diphenylcyclopropenone sensitization with weekly scalp DPC. TCRdb re-derived calls from the RACE reads in MiXCR, one entry per CDR3 protein. The sample has some 350,000 distinct CDR3 sequences, under 9% seen once. The starting material was whole blood, obtained in connection with sensitization to the hapten diphenylcyclopropenone (DPC). The receptors were gathered from a woman aged 18-29 years with alopecia areata. Some clones in this sample may be carry-over from other donors' samples.

The chain links TRBV12-3 or TRBV12-4 to TRBJ1-2; TRBD1 matches 7 bases. CDR3 length: 15 amino acids. After removal of 3 bases from V and 8 bases from J, the junction contained 12 bases not matched to a gene. The DNA of the CDR3 is TGTGCCAGCAGTTTGAGGAGGTCAGGGGGAGGCGGCTACACCTTC. Amino acid sequence: CASSLRRSGGGGYTF.

This clonotype was counted a few times. The CDR3 protein is CASSYGRWGSYNSPLHF. For the CDR3, the DNA is TGTGCCAGCAGTTACGGGAGGTGGGGTTCCTATAATTCACCCCTCCACTTT. The chain recombines TRBV6-5 with TRBJ1-6, with unresolved D. This CDR3 is built from 17 residues. Germline V gene sequence: CDR1 MNHEY, CDR2 SVGAGI. The V end lost 2 bases, the J end lost 1 base, and 12 bases lay between the germline ends.

This clonotype showed up many times. The V gene is TRBV7-2, the J gene TRBJ1-2, with a tentative D call TRBD1 (5 bases). Deletions cut 1 base from V and 5 bases from J, with 11 bases between. CDR3 length: 14 residues. The germline V gene encodes CDR1 SGHTA and CDR2 FQGNSA. CDR3 in amino acids: CASSLVGAEYGYTF. The CDR3 DNA sequence: TGTGCCAGCAGCTTAGTAGGGGCAGAGTATGGCTACACCTTC.

The rearrangement joins TRBV5-1 to TRBJ2-5; D remains unclear. CDR1 and CDR2 from the germline V gene are SGHRS and YFSETQ. The germline V and J ends were trimmed by 4 bases and 1 base, with 11 bases remaining between them. The CDR3 is 14 residues long. This chain's CDR3 is CASSKGPTQETQYF. Written as DNA, the CDR3 is TGCGCCAGCAGCAAAGGACCAACCCAAGAGACCCAGTACTTC.

This clonotype was counted at least ten times. The rearrangement uses TRBV12-3 or TRBV12-4 and TRBJ1-2; tentatively, D is TRBD1 (5 bases). The CDR3 runs to 14 residues. The germline V and J ends were trimmed by 5 bases and 1 base, with 11 bases remaining between them. The CDR3 sequence is CASSRGLLNYGYTF. In DNA form, the CDR3 reads TGTGCCAGCAGTAGGGGACTTCTTAACTATGGCTACACCTTC.

This clonotype was detected ten times or more. This rearrangement joins TRBV28 to TRBJ2-7, with TRBD1 as a possible D gene (6 bases). Germline CDR1 reads MDHEN; CDR2 reads SYDVKM. The CDR3 is made up of 15 amino acids. V shed 7 bases and J shed 0 bases, with 16 bases lying between them. The CDR3 nucleotides are TGTGCCAGCACCCAGGGGCAGGGGAACTCCTACGAGCAGTACTTC. Its translation: CASTQGQGNSYEQYF.

This chain uses TRBV6-5 with TRBJ1-1; the D is unclear. Germline V gene lookup returns CDR1 MNHEY and CDR2 SVGAGI. The CDR3 is 14 amino acids. The V end was cut by 7 bases, the J end by 1 base, with 13 bases between. The CDR3 loop reads CASKTGGANTEAFF. Here the CDR3 DNA reads TGTGCCAGCAAGACCGGCGGCGCGAACACTGAAGCTTTCTTT.

CDR3 DNA sequence: TGTGCCAGTAGGGACGATTCGGGACTAGCGGGCTTCGAGGAGCAGTTCTTC. It encodes CASRDDSGLAGFEEQFF. V usage is TRBV19 and J usage is TRBJ2-1; 12 nucleotides line up with TRBD2. The CDR3 contains 17 residues. From germline, CDR1 is LNHDA and CDR2 SQIVND (reference sequence). J gave up 10 bases and V 6 bases, and 16 bases lay outside the gene matches.

J is TRBJ1-2 and V is TRBV27; a weak D match, TRBD1 (5 bases). CDR1 and CDR2 (germline): MNHEY, SMNVEV (reference sequence). V lost 1 base to trimming and J lost 7 bases, with 13 bases between them. The length of the CDR3 is 14 residues. This CDR3 is CASSLLPLRGGYTF. The CDR3 DNA reads as TGTGCCAGCAGTTTATTACCGCTGAGGGGTGGCTACACCTTC.

This clonotype has more than one count but fewer than ten. The rearrangement uses TRBV20-1 and TRBJ2-7; TRBD1 might be the D (7 bases). From germline, CDR1 is DFQATT and CDR2 SNEGSKA (reference sequence). CDR3 size: 12 residues. Deletions cut 1 base from V and 13 bases from J, with 17 bases between. CDR3 in amino acids: CSARGQGGFLYF. CDR3 bases: TGCAGTGCTAGAGGACAGGGAGGATTTTTATACTTC.

J is TRBJ1-2 and V is TRBV4-1; weak D call: TRBD1 (5 bases). In germline, CDR1 is MGHRA, CDR2 YSYEKL. The germline V and J ends were trimmed by 4 bases and 8 bases, with 17 bases remaining between them. The CDR3 consists of 14 residues. The CDR3 DNA follows: TGCGCCAGCAGCCCGCTTGCGGGGCCTCGCGGCTACACCTTC. Its protein is CASSPLAGPRGYTF.

The rearrangement joins TRBV6-6 to TRBJ1-5; no reliable D call. CDR3 size: 14 residues. V was cut by 8 bases and J by 6 bases, with 17 bases left in between. Germline V lookup: CDR1 MNHNY, CDR2 SVGAGI (reference sequence). The CDR3 DNA reads as TGTGCCAGCCAGCACGCAGGCTCCGGTCAGCCCCAGCATTTT. Its translation: CASQHAGSGQPQHF.

The sample holds a few counts of this clonotype. The rearrangement joins TRBV20-1 to TRBJ2-7, with 16 bases aligning to TRBD2. The CDR3 is made up of 16 amino acids. CDR1 is DFQATT and CDR2 is SNEGSKA in the germline V gene (reference sequence). Losses at the gene ends were 0 bases for V and 4 bases for J; bases not matched to a gene: 3. The CDR3 sequence: CSARDGTSGGVYEQYF. The DNA of the CDR3 is TGCAGTGCTAGAGACGGGACTAGCGGGGGGGTATACGAGCAGTACTTC.

Comment on this clonotype: This may stem from a read error, because a much larger clone lies one nucleotide away. The chain joins TRBV3-1 to TRBJ2-3; tentatively, D is TRBD2 (6 bases). This CDR3 has 11 residues. Germline V CDR1 and CDR2: LGHDT, YNNKEL (reference sequence). The DNA for the CDR3 is TGTGCCACCAGCCAAGGAGGGACGCAGTATTTT. Its translation is CATSQGGTQYF.